These T cell receptor beta chains were read from a single sample in a study of PD-1 blockade in classical Hodgkin lymphoma. The protocol was immunoSEQ multiplex PCR, while the TCRdb copy is restricted to in-frame clones and leaves out a portion. The sample includes more than 40,000 clones, 76% of them seen just once. The starting material was peripheral blood mononuclear cells (PBMCs), obtained at baseline. The receptors shown here come from a human donor with classical Hodgkin lymphoma. The CDR3 runs from the conserved cysteine through the conserved F or W. A D gene is named only where the DNA matches it firmly. Clone size is given for some rows only: seen once, a few or many times, or a class if the clone is expanded.

v_call,j_call,d_call,clone_size,cdr3_nt,cdr3_aa
TRBV6-5,TRBJ1-1,NA,NA,TGTGCCAGCAGTTACGCCCCTAGCAAGAACACTGAAGCTTTCTTT,CASSYAPSKNTEAFF
TRBV7-9,TRBJ1-3,NA,NA,TGTGCCAGCAGCTATGGAAACACCATATATTTT,CASSYGNTIYF
TRBV6-5,TRBJ1-2,NA,NA,TGTGCCAGCAGTCATAGACAGGCCCCTAACTATGGCTACACCTTC,CASSHRQAPNYGYTF
TRBV18,TRBJ2-1,TRBD2,NA,TGTGCCAGCTCACCGCTAGCGGGGGTTTACAATGAGCAGTTCTTC,CASSPLAGVYNEQFF
TRBV28,TRBJ1-1,NA,NA,TGTGCCAGCACTGTCGGGCGGGGGGACACTGAAGCTTTCTTT,CASTVGRGDTEAFF
TRBV18,TRBJ1-5,NA,few,TGTGCCAGCTCACCACCGGACGAAAGACAGCCCCAGCATTTT,CASSPPDERQPQHF
TRBV11-2,TRBJ2-7,NA,NA,TGTGCCAGCATCTCGGGAGTTCTAACAGAGCAGTACTTC,CASISGVLTEQYF
TRBV27,TRBJ2-5,NA,NA,TGTGCCAGCAGTCTCCGTGACAGGTTTGAGACCCAGTACTTC,CASSLRDRFETQYF
TRBV19,TRBJ2-3,NA,NA,TGTGCCAGTAGTCAGGGTTGGGCTGTGACCACAGATACGCAGTATTTT,CASSQGWAVTTDTQYF
TRBV28,TRBJ1-2,NA,NA,TGTGCCAGCAGTTCCCCCAAGAATGGCTACACCTTC,CASSSPKNGYTF
TRBV30,TRBJ1-3,TRBD1,NA,TGTGCCTGGAACAGGGGGCTTTCCGGAAACACCATATATTTT,CAWNRGLSGNTIYF
TRBV29-1,TRBJ2-5,NA,NA,TGCAGCGTTGACATAGGTAACCGCCAAGAGACCCAGTACTTC,CSVDIGNRQETQYF
TRBV7-2,TRBJ2-3,NA,few,TGTGCCAGCAGCCTGAAACAGAGCACAGATACGCAGTATTTT,CASSLKQSTDTQYF
TRBV30,TRBJ2-7,NA,NA,TGTGCCTGGAGCCCGGACCCGTCGCTCGAGCAGTACTTC,CAWSPDPSLEQYF
TRBV6-5,TRBJ1-1,NA,NA,TGTGCCAGCAGTTACCTCGGACAGTACACTGAAGCTTTCTTT,CASSYLGQYTEAFF
TRBV6-6,TRBJ1-4,NA,NA,TGTGCCAGCAGTTCCCAATACCAGGCCGCGGGTTTTTTT,CASSSQYQAAGFF
TRBV4-2,TRBJ1-5,NA,NA,TGTGCCAGCAGCCAAGTTGAGTCGGTTTTCGAGGCTCAGCCCCAGCATTTT,CASSQVESVFEAQPQHF
TRBV10-3,TRBJ1-5,NA,NA,TGTGCCATCAGCGCCCCGGGGAGCAATCAGCCCCAGCATTTT,CAISAPGSNQPQHF
TRBV7-2,TRBJ2-2,TRBD2,few,TGTGCCAGCAGCTTAACCGGGAGGACCGGGGAGCTGTTTTTT,CASSLTGRTGELFF
TRBV7-2,TRBJ2-7,TRBD1,NA,TGTGCCAGCAGCCCCGGGACAGGCTCCTACGAGCAGTACTTC,CASSPGTGSYEQYF
TRBV5-3,TRBJ1-1,NA,once,TGTGCCAGCAGCTGGGGACCGGGTGGCGACACTGAAGCTTTCTTT,CASSWGPGGDTEAFF
TRBV5-1,TRBJ1-1,TRBD1,NA,TGCGCCAGTCTCCCTGGGACAGCTAACACTGAAGCTTTCTTT,CASLPGTANTEAFF
TRBV4-3,TRBJ1-1,NA,few,TGCGCCAGCAGCCAAGCCTCCATGAACACTGAAGCTTTCTTT,CASSQASMNTEAFF
TRBV28,TRBJ1-1,TRBD1,NA,TGTGCCAGCAGTTTATGGACAGGGGTCACTGAAGCTTTCTTT,CASSLWTGVTEAFF
TRBV28,TRBJ2-7,NA,NA,TGTGCCAGCTCGCCCCCTCGGACAGTTCGCGAGCAGTACTTC,CASSPPRTVREQYF
TRBV19,TRBJ1-5,NA,NA,TGTGCCAGTAGTATGGGTAGCGGGAATCAGCCCCAGCATTTT,CASSMGSGNQPQHF
TRBV11-2,TRBJ1-1,TRBD1,NA,TGTGCCAGCAGTGGACAGGGGGCTCTCAACACTGAAGCTTTCTTT,CASSGQGALNTEAFF
TRBV11-2,TRBJ2-2,NA,NA,TGTGCCAGCAGCTTAAAAGCCGTCTACGCGACTACCGGGGAGCTGTTTTTT,CASSLKAVYATTGELFF
TRBV5-4,TRBJ2-3,TRBD1,NA,TGTGCCAGCCACGTGACAGGGCCCACAGATACGCAGTATTTT,CASHVTGPTDTQYF
TRBV6-5,TRBJ1-1,NA,NA,TGTGCCAGCAGTTACTCGAACACTGAAGCTTTCTTT,CASSYSNTEAFF
TRBV7-2,TRBJ1-3,TRBD1,NA,TGTGCCAGCAGCTTCGGACAGGGACGAAACACCATATATTTT,CASSFGQGRNTIYF
TRBV6-5,TRBJ1-3,NA,NA,TGTGCCAGCAGCTCTACAGGAGGCCCCAAAAACACCATATATTTT,CASSSTGGPKNTIYF
TRBV7-9,TRBJ2-7,NA,NA,TGTGCCAGCAGCTTAGGGGATAGGGAGCAGTACTTC,CASSLGDREQYF
TRBV27,TRBJ2-3,NA,once,TGTGCCAGGAATCCCCTCAGGGCCACAGATACGCAGTATTTT,CARNPLRATDTQYF
TRBV6-6,TRBJ2-7,NA,NA,TGTGCCAGCAGTTACTCGAGTGACAGCTACGAGCAGTACTTC,CASSYSSDSYEQYF
TRBV28,TRBJ2-1,NA,few,TGTGCCAGCACTTGGGGGGATGAGCAGTTCTTC,CASTWGDEQFF
TRBV6-6,TRBJ2-7,TRBD1,NA,TGTGCCAGTTCGGACAGGGCGTACGAGCAGTACTTC,CASSDRAYEQYF
TRBV7-2,TRBJ2-5,TRBD2,medium-sized,TGTGCCAGCAGCTTAGGTTTGTCCCCGGGAGGGGGAGAGACCCAGTACTTC,CASSLGLSPGGGETQYF
TRBV18,TRBJ1-2,TRBD1,NA,TGTGCCAGCTCACTACCGGGGACAGTTTATGGCTACACCTTC,CASSLPGTVYGYTF
TRBV6-5,TRBJ1-2,TRBD1,NA,TGTGCCAGCAGTTACCAACAGGGGAACTATGGCTACACCTTC,CASSYQQGNYGYTF
TRBV18,TRBJ2-3,NA,NA,TGTGCCAGCTCACCAGGTTCGGGAGATACGCAGTATTTT,CASSPGSGDTQYF
TRBV29-1,TRBJ1-2,TRBD1,few,TGCAGCGTTGAGGAACAGGGGATACGGGGCTACACCTTC,CSVEEQGIRGYTF
TRBV6-5,TRBJ2-1,TRBD2,NA,TGTGCCAGCAGCTGGACTAGCGGGAGTCGTGATGAGCAGTTCTTC,CASSWTSGSRDEQFF
TRBV6-1,TRBJ1-5,NA,NA,TGTGCCAGCAGTGAAGTTCAGGGGAGCAATCAGCCCCAGCATTTT,CASSEVQGSNQPQHF
TRBV21-1,TRBJ2-7,NA,NA,TGTGCCAGCAGCAGATACTTGTACTCCTACGAGCAGTACTTC,CASSRYLYSYEQYF
TRBV7-2,TRBJ2-7,NA,NA,TGTGCCAGCAGCTTACGTACAGCGAACTCCTACGAGCAGTACTTC,CASSLRTANSYEQYF
TRBV6-6,TRBJ2-7,TRBD2,NA,TGTGCCAGCAGATACGGGACTAGCGGCGAGCAGTACTTC,CASRYGTSGEQYF
TRBV7-8,TRBJ2-7,NA,NA,TGTGCCAGCAGCTTGGCGGAGTTAGCCTACGAGCAGTACTTC,CASSLAELAYEQYF
TRBV21-1,TRBJ2-7,NA,NA,TGTGCCAGCAGCAAAGGCGGGACTAGCAAGGAGTACGAGCAGTACTTC,CASSKGGTSKEYEQYF
TRBV18,TRBJ2-1,NA,NA,TGTGCCAGCTCACTACCACCCCGTTCCAGGGCGTCTCAGACCTACAATGAGCAGTTCTTC,CASSLPPRSRASQTYNEQFF
TRBV7-9,TRBJ1-2,TRBD1,NA,TGTGCCAGCAGCTTAAGAGGGACAGGGGCGGATGGCTACACCTTC,CASSLRGTGADGYTF
TRBV5-8,TRBJ2-1,NA,NA,TGTGCCAGCAGCTTGGGACAGGAGTACAATGAGCAGTTCTTC,CASSLGQEYNEQFF
TRBV9,TRBJ2-7,NA,NA,TGTGCCAGCAGCGTAGGGGGGTCCTACGAGCAGTACTTC,CASSVGGSYEQYF
TRBV6-1,TRBJ2-7,NA,NA,TGTGCCAGCAGTGCTATGGGCTACGAGCAGTACTTC,CASSAMGYEQYF